This T cell receptor beta chain was found in a study of cytomegalovirus exposure and HLA in healthy donors (dated by TCRdb to 2016 to 2017). Background for the entire study: According to an earlier analysis of a few hundred of the donors, about 179 million T cells yielded roughly 110 million unique TCR beta sequences and about 300 Gb of sequence data. An early release that covered 640 HLA-typed donors contained about 300 gigabases of sequencing data and around 85 million unique TCR sequences. Of the approximately 400 genotyped donors, roughly 80% were placed in the genetic ancestry cluster associated with self-reported Caucasian donors. The study aimed to test whether cataloging public T cell receptors could reveal signatures of past pathogen exposure. The study profiled the T cell repertoires of some 610 subjects by immunosequencing and related them to cytomegalovirus serostatus. Besides the first cohort of 666 subjects, a separate validation cohort made up of 120 different subjects was used. To predict cytomegalovirus infection status, the study brought together high-throughput TCR immunosequencing, statistical association of individual TCRs with disease status, and machine learning. In a later analysis, previously published TCR beta repertoires from more than 500 donors were re-analyzed and high-resolution HLA genotyping was added so that TCR occurrence patterns could be studied. Rather than drawing on any new phenotypic data, the later analysis identified candidate immune exposures from TCR beta sequences and the way those sequences occurred across donors. An earlier analysis of a few hundred of the donors applied high-throughput TCR beta sequencing to assess whether each TCR beta V gene segment acted as functional or pseudogenic. Donor age, sex, ethnicity and CMV serostatus were compiled alongside the repertoire data. Genome-wide SNP genotypes for about 55% of the 666 donors were used in a later genetic analysis, which treated that subset as a discovery cohort. All discovery cohort repertoires had been generated on a single sequencing platform. HLA typing covered class I and class II loci at four-digit resolution. The number of donors typed differed by locus, with roughly 620-640 for A, B, C, DRB1 and DQB1, 522 for DQA1, 600 to 610 for DPA1, and 472 for DPB1. Because of strong linkage in the cohort, five DR-DQ haplotypes were treated as single units for association and clustering. Among roughly 400 genotyped donors of the cohort, an average of about 220,000 unique TCR beta nucleotide sequences was sequenced per donor, of which roughly 17% were non-productive. What the research found in general, with its limitations: A later analysis found that most CMV-associated TCR beta chains appeared HLA-restricted, with HLA associations seemingly driven largely by CMV exposure. Assigning TCR associations to individual alleles was difficult when HLA alleles, especially DR and DQ, strongly co-occurred. The only immune exposure information available for the cohort was CMV serostatus. An association between a missense DCLRE1C variant and V-gene and J-gene trimming of TCR beta chains was found in a later genetic analysis and replicated in an independent cohort. Linkage disequilibrium might explain the correlated functional status among segregating V segments, but an unknown experimental factor could not be ruled out. A group of highly shared sequence variants was considered likely to be a technical artifact of the sequencing pipeline. In this cohort, only TCR beta chains were sequenced, and detectable features were limited by the absence of alpha or paired-chain data. In vitro tests confirmed that a few of the cytomegalovirus-associated TCR beta chains recognize cytomegalovirus antigens. Compared with the roughly 720-donor mean, donors in an Asian-associated ancestry cluster had fewer N-insertions in productive TCRs, according to a later genetic analysis. A total of about 180 TCR beta chains were listed by the study as associated with cytomegalovirus. Because some donors lacked HLA typing at each locus, the association tests relied only on the typed subset. Most TCR sequences were seen in very few donors, while some public TCRs were found in many individuals. In both the original and validation cohorts, the classifier was reported to diagnose cytomegalovirus status with high specificity and sensitivity. An earlier analysis of roughly 570 of the donors showed that most TCR beta V segments appeared in productive rearrangements either about 90% or about 30% of the time, which broadly matched IMGT annotations. A further reported finding was that TCR beta sequences accurately predicted the HLA-A and HLA-B alleles for most subjects in the first cohort. A later analysis reported that several top co-occurrence clusters appeared linked to parvovirus B19, influenza, CMV and Epstein-Barr virus. In a later analysis, HLA-associated TCR beta chains were found to be more clonally expanded and to have lower generation probabilities than equally common non-associated chains. Because counts were too low, more than 15 rarely observed V segments, including chromosome 9 orphons, were left out of the earlier analysis of some 640 of the donors. Roughly uniform sequencing depth across donors was assumed in presence/absence analyses, although this assumption may not hold. The authors suggested that the approach could potentially be generalized to other disease states and immunological phenotypes. The 87-base-pair reads could not distinguish some IMGT-functional V segments, including TRBV6-2 and TRBV6-3, so those segments were excluded. In a later analysis, TCR association rates were found to vary across HLA loci, with the most associated TCRs seen for DRB1 alleles and the fewest for HLA-C alleles. At a false discovery rate of 0.05, a later analysis linked 16,000 or so TCR beta sequences to specific HLA alleles.

The library was built by means of the immunoSEQ multiplex PCR assay. For the multiplex PCR, a mixture combining 60 forward primers for TCR Vbeta segments and 13 reverse primers for TCR Jbeta segments was used. The CDR3 region of rearranged TCR beta genes was amplified from genomic DNA by a multiplex PCR assay. On the Illumina HiSeq System, the amplified TCR beta libraries were sequenced as 87-base-pair reads. In the source study's methods: In a later analysis, roughly 80 million unique TCR beta chains were counted across the approximately 620 repertoires, and around 11 million of these chains were shared by at least two donors. Raw reads were error-corrected and collapsed into unique sequences by a nearest-neighbor algorithm in which closely related sequences were merged to remove PCR and sequencing errors. V, D and J gene segments were assigned by aligning CDR3 sequences to IMGT reference sequences. For a sequence to be retained, at least a six-nucleotide match to both a V gene segment and a J gene segment was required. Rearrangements were called productive when the CDR3 lacked stop codons and stayed in frame with V and J; all others were non-productive. CDR3 was defined according to IMGT convention as the region running from the second conserved V-encoded cysteine to the conserved J-encoded phenylalanine. In an earlier analysis of around 540 of the donors, sequences lacking an unambiguous match to a single V gene segment were excluded. An earlier analysis of around 600 of the donors classified V segments as functional when productive rearrangements were above 56.7% and as segregating when the standard deviation between donors was above 5%. A statistical classification framework was developed to diagnose cytomegalovirus status using the catalog of TCR beta chain sequences. V and J gene assignment, in a later analysis, came from comparing TCR nucleotide sequences with IMGT/GENE-DB human TR gene sequences. Using the TCRdist pipeline, a later analysis assigned CDR3 sequences along with most-parsimonious VDJ recombination scenarios. In a later analysis, every TCR beta chain was defined by the combination of its CDR3 amino acid sequence and its V-gene family, and reads without a unique V-gene family were dropped. In a later analysis, 500 to 650 highly shared, low-generation-probability nucleotide sequences were removed to address suspected cross-contamination and a sequencing artifact. In a later analysis, a clonal expansion index was calculated for each public chain from normalized within-repertoire ranks of inferred template counts. A later analysis computed generation probabilities with a VDJ recombination model fitted to out-of-frame rearrangements, and checked the results against IGoR. Hypergeometric tests were used in a later analysis to score TCR-TCR, TCR-HLA and TCR-CMV co-occurrence, with a repertoire-size bias correction applied to the TCR pairs. A later analysis estimated false discovery rates by permuting HLA or CMV assignments 20 times. In a later analysis, co-occurring TCRs were grouped with DBSCAN, and TCRdist sequence similarity was added when clustering was performed within HLA-allele-positive subsets. For co-occurrence clustering, repertoires with fewer than 30,000 or more than 120,000 public chains were excluded, along with five repertoires with anomalous nucleotide sharing. Held by TCRdb, this immuneACCESS table contains in-frame sequences only and omits some clones. Under half of the omission traces to an unresolved V gene where checked; the cause of the rest is unknown. V and J calls and clone size come straight from that table; D and trimming were deduced from the DNA. Present in this sample are 150,000 or so clones, roughly three quarters of which were seen just once. In total, the top ten clones hold roughly 12% of the sample.

The table lists this clone with a count of one. Its antigen is still unknown. The input lacks base qualities; no much larger clone sits a single base away. The germline V gene yields MGHDK for CDR1 and SYGVNS for CDR2. V loses 3 bases of germline sequence and J loses 4 bases, and the interval between the two ends is 15 bases. The cysteine opens and the phenylalanine closes a CDR3 of 15 amino acids. Only CDR3 DNA is held: 45 bases, read in frame from base 1. The cohort comprised some 730 healthy bone marrow donors. Cohort members were all nominally healthy when sampled, although unrecorded immune exposures were likely present. The donor was CMV seropositive and belonged to the group of 250 to 300 seropositive cohort members. A peripheral blood sample was collected from each donor, and TCR beta sequencing was performed on peripheral blood mononuclear cells. Genomic DNA was extracted from the blood cell samples with the Qiagen DNeasy Blood Extraction Kit.

This receptor was taken from a man aged 25-45 years in good health and CMV-seropositive. Sequenced sample: PBMCs. The chain was built from TRBV25-1 and TRBJ1-2; TRBD1 is a possible D gene, resting on 6 matching bases. The nucleotides read TGTGCCAGCAGTGACTCAGACAGGAACAGCTATGGCTACACCTTC. It is translated as CASSDSDRNSYGYTF.